This T cell receptor (beta chain) came from a study of T-cell reconstitution after alpha-beta-depleted transplantation in children. General observations from the study: Certain patients had high TCRbeta diversity at day 60, and it came from recipient T cells and thymic progenitors that survived. After one year, T-cell counts and TCRbeta diversity mostly came from new T cells. Alpha-beta T cells about two months after transplant reportedly derived from several hundred expanded graft clones.

Germline assignment: CDR1 MNHEY and CDR2 SMNVEV (reference sequence). This CDR3 is 16 amino acids long. V shed 5 bases and J 1 base; nucleotides not matched to a gene: 10. During its preparation, the TCRbeta library received unique molecular identifiers. TCRdb processed the PCR reads anew with MiXCR; each CDR3 protein has one entry. The sample includes about 490,000 distinct CDR3 sequences, about 10% seen only once; the top ten take 2%. This clonotype showed up many times. Its antigen is as yet unknown. The V gene is TRBV27, the J gene TRBJ1-1; 7 nucleotides align to TRBD1. The specimen comprised PBMCs, sampled before TCRalphabeta/CD19-depleted stem cell transplant. The receptor was isolated from a child aged 2-15 years with inherited bone marrow failure, due to receive a stem cell transplant. DNA for the CDR3: TGTGCCAGCAGTCCCTGGACAGGCCTTGAGAACACTGAAGCTTTCTTT. Encoded protein: CASSPWTGLENTEAFF.